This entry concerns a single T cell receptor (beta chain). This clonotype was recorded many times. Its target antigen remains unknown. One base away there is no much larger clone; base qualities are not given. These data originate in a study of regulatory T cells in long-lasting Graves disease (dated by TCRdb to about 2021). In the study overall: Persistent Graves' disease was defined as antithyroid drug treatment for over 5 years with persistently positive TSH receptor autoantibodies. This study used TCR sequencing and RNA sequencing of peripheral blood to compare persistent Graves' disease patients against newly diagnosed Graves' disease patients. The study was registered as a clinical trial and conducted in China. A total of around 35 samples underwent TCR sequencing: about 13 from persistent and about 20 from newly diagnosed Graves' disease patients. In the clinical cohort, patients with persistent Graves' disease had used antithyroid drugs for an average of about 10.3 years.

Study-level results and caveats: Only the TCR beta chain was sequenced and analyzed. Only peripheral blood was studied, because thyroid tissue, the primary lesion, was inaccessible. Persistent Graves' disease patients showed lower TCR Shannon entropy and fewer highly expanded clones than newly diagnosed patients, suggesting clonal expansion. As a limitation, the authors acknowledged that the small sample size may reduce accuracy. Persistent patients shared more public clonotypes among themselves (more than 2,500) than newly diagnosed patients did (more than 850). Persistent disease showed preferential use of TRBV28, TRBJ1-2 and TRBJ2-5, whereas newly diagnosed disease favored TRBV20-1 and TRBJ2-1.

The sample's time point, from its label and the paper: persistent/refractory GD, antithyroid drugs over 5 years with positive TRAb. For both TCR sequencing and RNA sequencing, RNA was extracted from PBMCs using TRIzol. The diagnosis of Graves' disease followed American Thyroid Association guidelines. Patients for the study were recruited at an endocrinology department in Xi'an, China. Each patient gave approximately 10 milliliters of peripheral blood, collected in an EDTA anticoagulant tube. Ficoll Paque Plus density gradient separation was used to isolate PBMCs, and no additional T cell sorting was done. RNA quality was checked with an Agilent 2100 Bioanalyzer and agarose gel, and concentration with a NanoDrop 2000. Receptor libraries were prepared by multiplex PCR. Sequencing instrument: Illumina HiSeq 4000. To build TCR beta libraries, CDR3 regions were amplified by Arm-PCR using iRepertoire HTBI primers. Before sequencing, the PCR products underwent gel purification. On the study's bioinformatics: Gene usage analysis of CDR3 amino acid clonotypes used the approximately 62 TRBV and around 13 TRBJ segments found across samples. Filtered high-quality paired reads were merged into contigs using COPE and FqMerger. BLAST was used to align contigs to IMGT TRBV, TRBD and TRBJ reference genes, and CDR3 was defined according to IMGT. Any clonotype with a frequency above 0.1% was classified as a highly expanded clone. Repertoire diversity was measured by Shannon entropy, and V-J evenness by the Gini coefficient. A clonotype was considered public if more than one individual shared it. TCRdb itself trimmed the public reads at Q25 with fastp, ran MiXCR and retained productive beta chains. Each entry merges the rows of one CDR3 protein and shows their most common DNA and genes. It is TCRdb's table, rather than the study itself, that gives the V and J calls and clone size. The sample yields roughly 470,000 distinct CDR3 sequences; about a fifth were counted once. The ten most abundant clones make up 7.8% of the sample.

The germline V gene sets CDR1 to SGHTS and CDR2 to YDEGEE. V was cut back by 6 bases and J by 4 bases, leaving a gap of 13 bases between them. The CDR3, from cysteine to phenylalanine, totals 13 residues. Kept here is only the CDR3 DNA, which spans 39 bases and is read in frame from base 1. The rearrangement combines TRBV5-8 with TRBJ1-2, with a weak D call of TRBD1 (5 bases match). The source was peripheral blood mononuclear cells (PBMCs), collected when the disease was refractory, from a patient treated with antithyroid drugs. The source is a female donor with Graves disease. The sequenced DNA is TGTGCCAGCATCCGGACAAGGACCTATGGCTACACCTTC. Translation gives CASIRTRTYGYTF.